The 3 T cell receptor beta chains given below trace back to one sample, sequenced in a study of cytomegalovirus exposure and HLA in healthy donors. Vbeta (60) and Jbeta (13) primers were used in the PCR. Method: immunoSEQ multiplex PCR; TCRdb's copy keeps in-frame clones and lacks some. The sample contains about 180,000 clones, more than 65% of which appear only once. Input material: PBMCs. The receptors were gathered from a woman in her 30s in good health and CMV-seropositive.

This clone was detected once. The CDR3 here is CASSLGGVPNEKLFF. In nucleotides, the CDR3 is TGTGCCAGCAGCTTGGGAGGAGTTCCCAATGAAAAACTGTTTTTT. The rearrangement links TRBV5-4 to TRBJ1-4; no clear D gene. The CDR3 consists of 15 residues. Trimming removed 0 bases at V and 5 bases at J, with 11 bases between. Germline CDR1 is SGHNT and CDR2 is YYREEE (reference sequence).

The rearrangement joins TRBV19 to TRBJ2-1; D may be TRBD1 (5 bases). In germline, CDR1 is LNHDA, CDR2 SQIVND (reference sequence). V lost 1 base and J lost 5, with 9 bases in between. This CDR3 has 14 amino acids. The CDR3 region is CASSIGGSNNEQFF. Here the CDR3 DNA reads TGTGCCAGTAGTATAGGGGGCAGCAACAATGAGCAGTTCTTC.

The chain combines TRBV11-2 with TRBJ2-2; TRBD1 might be the D (5 bases). The CDR3 totals 13 residues. Per the germline V gene, CDR1 is SGHAT and CDR2 is FQNNGV. V was clipped by 2 bases and J by 8 bases, with 9 bases between them. The CDR3 region is CASSLIRVGELFF. DNA for the CDR3: TGTGCCAGCAGCTTAATCAGGGTAGGGGAGCTGTTTTTT. The full variable domain, completed using reference TRBV11-2 and TRBJ2-2, is EAGVAQSPRYKIIEKRQSVAFWCNPISGHATLYWYQQILGQGPKLLIQFQNNGVVDDSQLPKDRFSAERLKGVDSTLKIQPAKLEDSAVYLCASSLIRVGELFFGEGSRLTVL.